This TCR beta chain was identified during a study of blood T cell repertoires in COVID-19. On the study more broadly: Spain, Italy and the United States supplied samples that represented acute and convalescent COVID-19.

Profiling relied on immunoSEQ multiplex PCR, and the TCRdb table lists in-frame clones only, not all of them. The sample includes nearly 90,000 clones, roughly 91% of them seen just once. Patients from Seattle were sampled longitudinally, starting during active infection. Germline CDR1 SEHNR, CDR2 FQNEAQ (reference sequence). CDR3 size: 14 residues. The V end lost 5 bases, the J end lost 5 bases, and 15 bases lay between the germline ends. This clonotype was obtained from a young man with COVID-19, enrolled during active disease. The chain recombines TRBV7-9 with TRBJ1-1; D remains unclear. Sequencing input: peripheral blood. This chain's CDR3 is CASSPPAGRTEAFF. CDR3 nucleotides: TGTGCCAGCAGCCCCCCTGCAGGAAGAACTGAAGCTTTCTTT.